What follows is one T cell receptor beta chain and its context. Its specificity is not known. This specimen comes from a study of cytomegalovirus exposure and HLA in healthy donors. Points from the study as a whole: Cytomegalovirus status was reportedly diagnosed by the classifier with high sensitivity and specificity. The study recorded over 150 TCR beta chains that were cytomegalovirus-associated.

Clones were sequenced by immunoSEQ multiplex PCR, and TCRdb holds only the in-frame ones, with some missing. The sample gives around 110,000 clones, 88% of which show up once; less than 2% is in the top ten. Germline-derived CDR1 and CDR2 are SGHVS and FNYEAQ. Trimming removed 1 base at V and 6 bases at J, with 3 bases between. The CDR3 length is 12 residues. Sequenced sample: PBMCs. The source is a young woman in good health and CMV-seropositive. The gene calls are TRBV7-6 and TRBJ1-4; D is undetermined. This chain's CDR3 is CASSLGDEKLFF. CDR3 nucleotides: TGTGCCAGCAGCTTAGGAGATGAAAAACTGTTTTTT.